This entry describes one TCR beta chain. The target antigen is unknown. This entry belongs to a study of T cell responses to AZD1222 COVID-19 vaccine. Whole-study results and caveats: Epitopes outside B.1.351 and B.1.1.7 mutated regions reportedly drew nearly half of spike TCRs. The number of AZD1222 recipients seropositive at baseline was only five to seven. Females outnumbered males among donors, who were mostly white British; clonal diversity was possibly underestimated.

V was pared by 3 bases and J by 2 bases, with 4 bases of the junction left unmatched. The CDR3 contains 16 residues. Germline values: CDR1 SGHRS, CDR2 YFSETQ. Data came from immunoSEQ multiplex PCR; TCRdb stores just in-frame clones and leaves some out. The data contain 100,000 to 130,000 clones, about nine tenths of them singletons. This chain links TRBV5-1 with TRBJ2-1; TRBD2 aligns across 11 bases. This sequence was found in an adult in good health. This sample comprised peripheral blood, obtained on day 0 of AZD1222 vaccination. CDR3 loop: CASSSGLAGPYNEQFF. Written as DNA, the CDR3 is TGCGCCAGCAGCTCTGGACTAGCGGGCCCCTACAATGAGCAGTTCTTC. The whole variable domain, remainder taken from reference TRBV5-1 and TRBJ2-1, is KAGVTQTPRYLIKTRGQQVTLSCSPISGHRSVSWYQQTPGQGLQFLFEYFSETQRNKGNFPGRFSGRQFSNSRSEMNVSTLELGDSALYLCASSSGLAGPYNEQFFGPGTRLTVL.